These T cell receptor beta chains were read from a single sample in a study of blood T cell repertoires in COVID-19. The repertoire was sequenced with immunoSEQ multiplex PCR; TCRdb's copy has only in-frame clones and lacks some. The data hold about 310,000 clones, with nearly 90% observed a single time. Sample: PBMCs or T cells enriched from blood (not recorded which). All receptors derive from a woman aged 25-40 years who had recovered from COVID-19. CDR3s include the opening cysteine and the closing phenylalanine or tryptophan. A D gene is named only where the DNA matches it firmly. Not every row has a clone size; where given, it reads once, few, many or a size class.

V	size	J	D	CDR3	DNA
TRBV5-1	-	TRBJ1-1	-	CASSLAGLQGPSPEAFF	TGCGCCAGCAGCTTGGCAGGGTTGCAGGGCCCCAGCCCTGAAGCTTTCTTT
TRBV5-8	-	TRBJ2-1	-	CASSLGYGGYNEQFF	TGTGCCAGCAGCTTGGGATATGGGGGGTACAATGAGCAGTTCTTC
TRBV29-1	-	TRBJ2-4	TRBD1	CSAGTENIQYF	TGCAGCGCCGGGACAGAAAACATTCAGTACTTC
TRBV24-1	-	TRBJ2-2	-	CATSPGGVGGGELFF	TGTGCCACCAGTCCCGGTGGAGTCGGTGGCGGGGAGCTGTTTTTT
TRBV7-6	-	TRBJ1-4	-	CASSSSTGFTNEKLFF	TGTGCCAGCAGCTCATCGACAGGCTTCACTAATGAAAAACTGTTTTTT
TRBV19	-	TRBJ2-2	-	CASSSFVTGELFF	TGTGCCAGTAGTTCCTTTGTTACCGGGGAGCTGTTTTTT
TRBV2	-	TRBJ1-5	-	CASTGSNQPQHF	TGTGCCAGTACAGGTAGCAATCAGCCCCAGCATTTT
TRBV5-1	-	TRBJ2-3	TRBD2	CASSLEAGGADTQYF	TGCGCCAGCAGCTTGGAAGCGGGAGGGGCAGATACGCAGTATTTT
TRBV4-1	-	TRBJ1-1	-	CASSRNPGDTEAFF	TGCGCCAGCAGCCGTAATCCGGGAGACACTGAAGCTTTCTTT
TRBV2	-	TRBJ2-7	-	CASRELGGRDEQYF	TGTGCCAGCAGGGAACTAGGGGGTAGGGACGAGCAGTACTTC
TRBV25-1	once	TRBJ1-2	TRBD1	CASSVGTGLGYGYTF	TGTGCCAGCAGCGTCGGGACAGGCCTTGGCTATGGCTACACCTTC
TRBV18	-	TRBJ1-1	-	CASSPPPGLTMNTEAFF	TGTGCCAGCTCACCACCGCCAGGGTTGACCATGAACACTGAAGCTTTCTTT
TRBV7-2	-	TRBJ2-1	-	CASSLRGGSYNEQFF	TGTGCCAGCAGCTTACGGGGAGGATCTTACAATGAGCAGTTCTTC
TRBV27	-	TRBJ2-7	TRBD1	CASSPRTGATYEQYF	TGTGCCAGCAGTCCGAGGACAGGGGCAACCTACGAGCAGTACTTC
TRBV18	-	TRBJ1-1	-	CASSPPEARGRAEAFF	TGTGCCAGCTCACCTCCCGAGGCCAGGGGTAGGGCTGAAGCTTTCTTT
TRBV30	-	TRBJ2-1	TRBD2	CAWNRLEREGSYNEQFF	TGTGCCTGGAACAGACTGGAGCGGGAGGGCTCCTACAATGAGCAGTTCTTC
TRBV28	once	TRBJ1-5	-	CASSHRVLNQPQHF	TGTGCCAGCAGTCACAGGGTACTGAATCAGCCCCAGCATTTT
TRBV3-1/TRBV3-2	-	TRBJ2-7	TRBD2	CASSREGTYEQYF	TGTGCCAGCAGCCGGGAGGGTACCTACGAGCAGTACTTC
TRBV5-4	-	TRBJ2-5	-	CASRPLRAGSSETQYF	TGTGCCAGCAGGCCGCTTCGGGCGGGATCTTCAGAGACCCAGTACTTC
TRBV4-1	-	TRBJ1-1	-	CASSQFRLNTEAFF	TGCGCCAGCAGCCAATTCAGATTGAACACTGAAGCTTTCTTT
TRBV5-1	-	TRBJ1-2	-	CASSLGQINYGYTF	TGCGCCAGCAGCTTAGGACAGATTAACTATGGCTACACCTTC
TRBV7-2	-	TRBJ2-3	TRBD1	CASSLQQGISDTQYF	TGTGCCAGCAGCTTACAACAGGGGATCTCAGATACGCAGTATTTT
TRBV27	-	TRBJ2-6	TRBD2	CASSQAGGGLANVLTF	TGTGCCAGCAGTCAAGCGGGAGGGGGGCTGGCCAACGTCCTGACTTTC
TRBV12-1	few	TRBJ1-2	-	CASSSPREYLGYTF	TGTGCCAGCAGCTCCCCCCGGGAATACCTCGGCTACACCTTC
TRBV27	-	TRBJ1-2	-	CASSLSGAGYTF	TGTGCCAGCAGTTTATCAGGGGCTGGCTACACCTTC
TRBV19	-	TRBJ1-1	TRBD1	CASSVGQGSGTEAFF	TGTGCCAGTAGTGTGGGACAGGGTTCGGGCACTGAAGCTTTCTTT
TRBV5-6	few	TRBJ2-3	TRBD2	CASSSGRKSRDTQYF	TGTGCCAGCAGTAGCGGGAGGAAGTCGCGGGATACGCAGTATTTT
TRBV18	-	TRBJ1-3	-	CASSPLGAFTGNTIYF	TGTGCCAGCTCACCACTGGGGGCATTCACTGGAAACACCATATATTTT
TRBV27	once	TRBJ2-2	-	CASSLLVDSGELFF	TGTGCCAGCAGTTTACTGGTAGACTCCGGGGAGCTGTTTTTT
TRBV4-2	-	TRBJ2-7	-	CASSQGGGTSSYEQYF	TGTGCCAGCAGCCAAGGGGGCGGGACCTCCTCCTACGAGCAGTACTTC
TRBV7-9	-	TRBJ2-1	TRBD2	CASSLVGSGGVEKQFF	TGTGCCAGCAGCTTAGTTGGTAGCGGGGGTGTCGAAAAGCAGTTCTTC
TRBV3-1/TRBV3-2	-	TRBJ1-5	-	CASSPQGVGNQPQHF	TGTGCCAGCAGCCCCCAGGGCGTCGGCAATCAGCCCCAGCATTTT
TRBV18	-	TRBJ1-1	-	CASSSQQVNTEAFF	TGTGCCAGCTCATCACAACAGGTGAACACTGAAGCTTTCTTT
TRBV19	-	TRBJ1-5	TRBD1	CASKGQGMVVSNQPQHF	TGTGCCAGTAAGGGACAGGGGATGGTAGTAAGCAATCAGCCCCAGCATTTT
TRBV27	-	TRBJ1-2	TRBD1	CASTNTYRGIDGYTF	TGTGCCAGCACCAATACGTACAGGGGAATCGATGGCTACACCTTC
TRBV30	-	TRBJ1-1	TRBD1	CAWSPQSGGAEAFF	TGTGCCTGGAGTCCTCAATCAGGGGGTGCTGAAGCTTTCTTT
TRBV28	-	TRBJ2-1	-	CASSLSGGLKYNEQFF	TGTGCCAGCAGTTTATCTGGGGGACTCAAATACAATGAGCAGTTCTTC
TRBV29-1	-	TRBJ1-2	-	CSVEGGGRRHYGYTF	TGCAGCGTTGAAGGAGGGGGACGCCGACACTATGGCTACACCTTC
TRBV7-3	once	TRBJ2-5	TRBD2	CASSFGPGTSGTNGETQYF	TGTGCCAGCAGCTTTGGGCCCGGGACTAGCGGGACTAACGGGGAGACCCAGTACTTC
TRBV7-9	few	TRBJ1-1	-	CASSPRRGADTEAFF	TGTGCCAGCAGCCCCCGGAGGGGAGCGGACACTGAAGCTTTCTTT
TRBV5-6	-	TRBJ2-7	TRBD1	CASSPPRQGIPYEQYF	TGTGCCAGCAGCCCTCCAAGACAGGGGATCCCCTACGAGCAGTACTTC
TRBV18	-	TRBJ2-7	-	CASSPGTYEQYF	TGTGCCAGCTCACCAGGGACTTACGAGCAGTACTTC
TRBV6-5	few	TRBJ2-6	-	CASSSRSGANVLTF	TGTGCCAGCAGCTCGAGATCTGGGGCCAACGTCCTGACTTTC
TRBV19	-	TRBJ2-1	TRBD2	CASGFYGLAPYNEQFF	TGTGCCAGTGGATTTTACGGACTAGCGCCGTACAATGAGCAGTTCTTC
TRBV28	-	TRBJ1-1	-	CASSLSWGQGTEAFF	TGTGCCAGCAGTTTGTCCTGGGGGCAGGGAACTGAAGCTTTCTTT
TRBV15	-	TRBJ1-4	-	CATSSGQTVRKLFF	TGTGCCACCAGCAGCGGACAGACCGTGAGAAAACTGTTTTTT
TRBV5-1	-	TRBJ2-7	TRBD1	CASSLGTGYSYEQYF	TGCGCCAGCAGCTTGGGGACAGGTTATTCCTACGAGCAGTACTTC
TRBV19	-	TRBJ1-3	TRBD1	CASSEQGISGNTIYF	TGTGCCAGTAGCGAACAGGGGATATCTGGAAACACCATATATTTT